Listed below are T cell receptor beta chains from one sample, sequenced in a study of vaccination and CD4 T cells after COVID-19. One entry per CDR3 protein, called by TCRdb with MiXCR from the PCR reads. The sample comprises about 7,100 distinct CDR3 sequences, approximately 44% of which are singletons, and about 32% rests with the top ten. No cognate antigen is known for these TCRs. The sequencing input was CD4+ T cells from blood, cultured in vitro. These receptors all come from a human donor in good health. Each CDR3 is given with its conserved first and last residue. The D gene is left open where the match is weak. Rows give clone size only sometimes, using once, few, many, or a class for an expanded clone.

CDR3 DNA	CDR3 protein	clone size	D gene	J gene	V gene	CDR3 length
TGTGCCAGTAGTATGGCGGGGGGGCGCAGGGAGACCCAGTACTTC	CASSMAGGRRETQYF	.	TRBD2	TRBJ2-5	TRBV19	15
TGTGCCAGTAGTAATGGACCGTTCGGGAATCAGCCCCAGCATTTT	CASSNGPFGNQPQHF	few	.	TRBJ1-5	TRBV19	15
TGTGCCAGCAGCACAACAGGGGGCCTCAATCAGCCCCAGCATTTT	CASSTTGGLNQPQHF	.	TRBD1	TRBJ1-5	TRBV7-8	15
TGTGCCAGCAGTTCCAACAGGGATCCTAATGAAAAACTGTTTTTT	CASSSNRDPNEKLFF	.	.	TRBJ1-4	TRBV27	15
TGTGCCAGCAGCCGTGGGGCGGAGGAAGTGTTCACCATATATTTT	CASSRGAEEVFTIYF	.	.	TRBJ1-3	TRBV7-9	15
TGTGCCAGCAGCCCCCCCGGGGGGAGGAGCACTGAAGCTTTCTTT	CASSPPGGRSTEAFF	.	.	TRBJ1-1	TRBV5-5	15
TGTGCCAGCACCAAAGCTCTAAACACCATATATTTT	CASTKALNTIYF	few	.	TRBJ1-3	TRBV7-9	12
TGTGCCAGCGGGCTATATCAGCCCCAGCATTTT	CASGLYQPQHF	few	.	TRBJ1-5	TRBV5-8	11
TGTGCCAGCAGCTTGGCCGGGCAGCGCCGTGATCCCCAGCATTTT	CASSLAGQRRDPQHF	.	.	TRBJ1-5	TRBV5-8	15
TGTGCCAGCAGCCCGGGGGAGCTTAGGCCCCAGCATTTT	CASSPGELRPQHF	.	.	TRBJ1-5	TRBV7-2	13
TGTGCCAGCAGTGCCGCCCCCTCTGGAAACACCATATATTTT	CASSAAPSGNTIYF	.	.	TRBJ1-3	TRBV27	14
TGTGCCAGCAGCTTACGGGGCACTGAAGCTTTCTTT	CASSLRGTEAFF	.	.	TRBJ1-1	TRBV7-9	12
TGTGCCAGCAGCTGGGGGGTCCGAGCGGGAGCTTTCTTT	CASSWGVRAGAFF	once	.	TRBJ1-1	TRBV12-1	13
TGTGCCAGCAGCTTAAGCAGGGGGGGAGATACGCAGTATTTT	CASSLSRGGDTQYF	.	.	TRBJ2-3	TRBV7-3	14
TGCAGTGCTAGACTCGGGGGCCCCCCCTATGGCTACACCTTC	CSARLGGPPYGYTF	.	.	TRBJ1-2	TRBV20-1	14
TGTGCCAGCAGATCCGACGGAAGACTAATGGGCTACACCTTC	CASRSDGRLMGYTF	few	.	TRBJ1-2	TRBV6-1	14
TGTGCCAGCTCCCTGGGGGCGGGGGCATACGAGCAGTACTTC	CASSLGAGAYEQYF	medium-sized	.	TRBJ2-7	TRBV2	14
TGTGCCAGCAGTTACCGCCCACAGGCGACCACAGATACGCAGTATTTT	CASSYRPQATTDTQYF	.	.	TRBJ2-3	TRBV6-5	16
TGCAGTGCGTCAAACCCAGGCGGTGGTCCCTACGAGCAGTACTTC	CSASNPGGGPYEQYF	.	.	TRBJ2-7	TRBV20-1	15
TGTGCCAGCAGCTTAGCGCTTGGGCAGGGGAGGCAGTATTTT	CASSLALGQGRQYF	few	.	TRBJ2-3	TRBV7-9	14
TGCGCCAGCAGCTTGGTAGACAGAGATACGCAGTATTTT	CASSLVDRDTQYF	.	.	TRBJ2-3	TRBV5-1	13
TGTGCCACCTCAGGAGGGCCTCGGAGCTCCTACGAGCAGTACTTC	CATSGGPRSSYEQYF	.	.	TRBJ2-7	TRBV19	15
TGTGCCAGCATCGTAGGGTCGAACACTGAAGCTTTCTTT	CASIVGSNTEAFF	.	.	TRBJ1-1	TRBV28	13
TGTGCCAGCAGAGGGCCGGGACAGGGGTACGAGCAGTACTTC	CASRGPGQGYEQYF	.	TRBD1	TRBJ2-7	TRBV6-1	14
TGTGCCAGCAGGAAACCGCTAGCCGCGAGCTCCTACGAGCAGTACTTC	CASRKPLAASSYEQYF	once	.	TRBJ2-7	TRBV6-2/TRBV6-3	16
TGCGCCAGCAGCTTGGGTCCTTTGGGCACAGATACGCAGTATTTT	CASSLGPLGTDTQYF	few	.	TRBJ2-3	TRBV5-1	15
TGTGCCAGCAGTTACTCCCGCCCTTCCGGGACAGGGGAAGGGGCCTACGAGCAGTACTTC	CASSYSRPSGTGEGAYEQYF	.	TRBD1	TRBJ2-7	TRBV6-5	20
TGTGCCAGCAGTGGGGAGGGGAGCTACAATGAGCAGTTCTTC	CASSGEGSYNEQFF	.	TRBD2	TRBJ2-1	TRBV2	14
TGTGCCAGCCAGGTCTCCTATAATTCACCCCTCCACTTT	CASQVSYNSPLHF	.	.	TRBJ1-6	TRBV2	13
TGTGCCAGTATAAGAGGGCCTGGAAACACCATATATTTT	CASIRGPGNTIYF	few	.	TRBJ1-3	TRBV19	13
TGTGCCAGCAGCCCCCCCTGGGAGAACACTGAAGCTTTCTTT	CASSPPWENTEAFF	few	.	TRBJ1-1	TRBV5-5	14
TGTGCCTGGGCCAGAGGACAAAATCAGCCCCAGCATTTT	CAWARGQNQPQHF	.	.	TRBJ1-5	TRBV30	13
TGCGCCAGCAGCCAAGACAATGACAGGTACGCGGGCTATGGCTACACCTTC	CASSQDNDRYAGYGYTF	few	.	TRBJ1-2	TRBV4-1	17
TGTGCCAGCAGCACCCGACGTAGCGGGGGCCCCCAGTATTTT	CASSTRRSGGPQYF	.	TRBD2	TRBJ2-3	TRBV7-2	14
TGCAGTGCAAGACATTTCAGCTCCTATAATTCACCCCTCCACTTT	CSARHFSSYNSPLHF	once	.	TRBJ1-6	TRBV20-1	15
TGCAGTGCTACGGGACAGGGCTTGCTGGGAAAACTGTTTTTT	CSATGQGLLGKLFF	few	TRBD1	TRBJ1-4	TRBV20-1	14
TGTGCCAGCAGCTTAACCCCTTCGATGAATGAGCAGTTCTTC	CASSLTPSMNEQFF	.	.	TRBJ2-1	TRBV11-3	14
TGTGCCAGCAGTGACTCGCCGGAAGCCAATGAGCAGTTCTTC	CASSDSPEANEQFF	few	.	TRBJ2-1	TRBV6-4	14
TGTGCCAGCAAGTTGCCGGCAGACACCGGGGAGCTGTTTTTT	CASKLPADTGELFF	few	.	TRBJ2-2	TRBV7-2	14
TGCAGCGTTCAACGCTCCATGAACACTGAAGCTTTCTTT	CSVQRSMNTEAFF	.	.	TRBJ1-1	TRBV29-1	13
TGCAGTGCCGTATCCGGGGGGAATATAGAGACCCAGTACTTC	CSAVSGGNIETQYF	.	TRBD2	TRBJ2-5	TRBV20-1	14
TGTGCCAGCAGTTGGGGTGTTACCTCCTATAGCAATCAGCCCCAGCATTTT	CASSWGVTSYSNQPQHF	.	.	TRBJ1-5	TRBV6-5	17
TGTGCCAGCAGCTCAGGGGGACCATTCCAAGAGACCCAGTACTTC	CASSSGGPFQETQYF	few	TRBD1	TRBJ2-5	TRBV7-9	15
TGTGCCAGCAGCTTATCAGGGGGCACTAATGAAAAACTGTTTTTT	CASSLSGGTNEKLFF	.	TRBD1	TRBJ1-4	TRBV7-2	15